Described below is a single TCR beta chain sequence and its context. Its matching antigen is unknown. Sequencing used cDNA as its template, made by extracting RNA and reverse transcribing it. Using immunoSEQ multiplex PCR, the repertoire was profiled, and TCRdb retains in-frame clones only, with some absent. The table includes 100,000 to 140,000 clones, 84% detected once. The data belong to a study of CD8+ T cells in alopecia areata. General study results and limits: Having one nonresponder leaves uncertain how baseline CD8+ expansion relates to response. Scalp clonality and expanded CD8+ clones among the top 100 fell significantly with tofacitinib.

Treatment indicated: oral pan-JAK inhibitor, 5-10 mg twice daily. Trimming pared 5 bases from V and 3 bases from J, leaving 2 bases between. This CDR3 comprises 10 residues. The germline CDR1 and CDR2 sequences are SNHLY and FYNNEI. The chain couples TRBV2 to TRBJ2-7; D uncertain. The TCR sequence derives from a human donor with alopecia areata. The sample in question was CD8+ T cells sorted from blood, obtained at week 24, from a patient treated with tofacitinib. CDR3 DNA: TGTGCCAGCAGTCGCTACGAGCAGTACTTC. Protein: CASSRYEQYF. Together with reference TRBV2 and TRBJ2-7, the CDR3 gives the full variable domain: EPEVTQTPSHQVTQMGQEVILRCVPISNHLYFYWYRQILGQKVEFLVSFYNNEISEKSEIFDDQFSVERPDGSNFTLKIRSTKLEDSAMYFCASSRYEQYFGPGTRLTVT.